The T cell receptor (beta chain) described here comes from a study of brain T cells in children with intractable seizures. The sequenced cases were selected for having the highest brain T cell transcript signatures. Patients received at least one anti-epileptic drug before surgery. This table comes from immunoSEQ multiplex PCR, and its TCRdb copy is limited to in-frame clones, with some not included. The sample has some 80,000 clones, roughly 89% seen once. In regard to this clone: Antigen specificity is unknown.

Overall study findings and caveats: Patients' HCMV serostatus was unknown; virus specificity rests on CDR3 similarity alone.

This CDR3 has 14 amino acids. Trimming took 3 bases from V and 4 from J, leaving 14 bases between them. CDR1 is SGHDT and CDR2 is YYEEEE in the germline V gene. The chain employs TRBV5-6 and TRBJ2-7, with D possibly TRBD2 on 6 matching bases. The sequence came from a girl aged 2-10 years with Rasmussen encephalitis and intractable seizures. Source: peripheral blood, taken at surgery. The CDR3 nucleotides read TGTGCCAGCAGCTCGGAGACTAGTATTTACGAGCAGTACTTC. Translated: CASSSETSIYEQYF.